These T cell receptor beta chains were read from a single sample in a study of T cells after yellow fever vaccination. Using its own MiXCR run on the 5' RACE reads, TCRdb lists one record per CDR3 protein. The table includes about 20,000 distinct CDR3 sequences, around 5% detected once. Sample: PBMCs, either bulk or a sorted T-cell subset (CD4+, CD8+, memory, or dextramer-sorted; not recorded which), taken about 49 days after the first yellow fever vaccination. The receptors were gathered from a man aged 18 to 29 who received the YFV17D yellow fever vaccine. Both conserved end residues are part of each CDR3. D genes are given only for firm matches. Only part of the rows carry a size: once, few, many, or a class if the clone is expanded.

clone_size	v_call	d_call	j_call	cdr3_nt	cdr3_aa
many	TRBV15	TRBD1	TRBJ2-1	TGTGCCACCAGCAGAGATTTGGACAGGCCCCTCTCCTACAATGAGCAGTTCTTC	CATSRDLDRPLSYNEQFF
.	TRBV1	.	TRBJ1-5	TGCGCCAGCAGACCAAACACAGCCCAGCCCCAGCATTTT	CASRPNTAQPQHF
many	TRBV7-8	TRBD1	TRBJ2-5	TGTGCCAGCAGCTTTCGGACAGGGGTGGTGAGGGAGACCCAGTACTTC	CASSFRTGVVRETQYF
many	TRBV20-1	TRBD1	TRBJ1-4	TGCAGTGCTAGAGATATGGGACAGGCTGGGGGAAAACTGTTTTTT	CSARDMGQAGGKLFF
many	TRBV5-1	.	TRBJ2-1	TGCGCCAGCAGCTTATGGGACCCGTCCCTTGTCAATGAGCAGTTCTTC	CASSLWDPSLVNEQFF
many	TRBV7-2	.	TRBJ1-3	TGTGCCAGCAGCTTAGAAGGGGCAAACTCTGGAAACACCATATATTTT	CASSLEGANSGNTIYF
many	TRBV2	.	TRBJ2-7	TGTGCCAGCAGTGAGCCCTTCGAGGACGAGCAGTACTTC	CASSEPFEDEQYF
.	TRBV20-1	TRBD1	TRBJ2-5	TGCTGTGCTAGAGATCTGGGGCAGGGGGCTTGGGAGACCCAGTACTTC	CCARDLGQGAWETQYF
many	TRBV6-2/TRBV6-3	.	TRBJ2-2	TGTGCCAGCAGTTACCGACTGGAGGGTACGGAGCTGTTTTTT	CASSYRLEGTELFF
many	TRBV7-9	.	TRBJ2-3	TGTGCCAGCATCCCCGCCGCCTCGGGGCGGGATACGCAGTATTTT	CASIPAASGRDTQYF
many	TRBV11-2	.	TRBJ1-6	TGTGCCAGCAGCTTAGGACAGTGGCTCAATTCACCCCTCCACTTT	CASSLGQWLNSPLHF
many	TRBV5-1	.	TRBJ1-1	TGCGCCAGCAGCTTGGATGGAGGGCTAACCTCTGAAGCTTTCTTT	CASSLDGGLTSEAFF
many	TRBV20-1	.	TRBJ2-3	TGCAGTGCTAGAGCTCTGGGACTCAGCTCTAACGCGCAGTATTTT	CSARALGLSSNAQYF
many	TRBV4-3	.	TRBJ1-2	TGCGCCAGCAGCCAACCTACAGCTTATGGCTACACCTTC	CASSQPTAYGYTF
many	TRBV7-2	.	TRBJ2-5	TGTGCCAGCAGCTTAGAGATAGGGGTGGAGACCCAGTACTTC	CASSLEIGVETQYF
.	TRBV7-2	.	TRBJ1-1	TGTGCCAGCAGGGGAGACAGTGGCACTTTACTGAACACTGAAGCTTTCTTT	CASRGDSGTLLNTEAFF
many	TRBV7-2	.	TRBJ2-4	TGTGCCAGCAGCTTAAATGCGGAAAACATTCAGTACTTC	CASSLNAENIQYF
many	TRBV12-3/TRBV12-4	TRBD1	TRBJ1-4	TGTGCCAGCAGAGACAACAGGGGAGGCGAAAAACTGTTTTTT	CASRDNRGGEKLFF
many	TRBV7-2	.	TRBJ2-1	TGTGCCAGCAGCTTATACCTTACCTACAATGAGCAGTTCTTC	CASSLYLTYNEQFF
many	TRBV7-2	.	TRBJ2-3	TGTGCCAGCAGTCGTATTCAGGGGAGGATTTACACAGATACGCAGTATTTT	CASSRIQGRIYTDTQYF
many	TRBV5-1	TRBD2	TRBJ2-1	TGCGCCAGCAGGGCCCCGAGGCTAGCGGTCTTCTACAATGAGCAGTTCTTC	CASRAPRLAVFYNEQFF
medium-sized	TRBV5-1	.	TRBJ2-5	TGCGCCAGCAGCTTGGTTCAGGCAGGCCAAGAGACCCAGTACTTC	CASSLVQAGQETQYF
many	TRBV5-5	TRBD2	TRBJ2-1	TGTGCCAGCAGCCCCGTGACTAGCATCCATGAGCAGTTCTTC	CASSPVTSIHEQFF
many	TRBV24-1	.	TRBJ2-3	TGTGCCACCAGTGAGTCAGGGGTGGCGCAGTATTTT	CATSESGVAQYF
many	TRBV3-1	.	TRBJ1-1	TGTGCCAGCAGCCTCGCGGGTTTGGGGGCCGCTGAAGCTTTCTTT	CASSLAGLGAAEAFF
many	TRBV5-1	TRBD1	TRBJ2-1	TGCGCCAGCAGACTCACAGGGGTGGACAATGAGCAGTTCTTC	CASRLTGVDNEQFF
many	TRBV7-2	.	TRBJ2-5	TGTGCCAGCAGCTTAAGGCCAGTACAAGAGACCCAGTACTTC	CASSLRPVQETQYF
many	TRBV30	TRBD1	TRBJ2-7	TGTGCCTGGTCCCACCCCAGGACAGGTAGGCACGAGCAGTACTTC	CAWSHPRTGRHEQYF
many	TRBV24-1	TRBD1	TRBJ2-2	TGTGCCACCAGTGATCCGGGACAGGGGGCCACCGGGGAGCTGTTTTTT	CATSDPGQGATGELFF
many	TRBV20-1	.	TRBJ2-3	TGCAGTGCTAGAGATTCCACTAGCACAGATACGCAGTATTTT	CSARDSTSTDTQYF
many	TRBV5-4	.	TRBJ2-3	TGTGCCAGCAGCCAAACCAAAGGGGGAGATACGCAGTATTTT	CASSQTKGGDTQYF
many	TRBV20-1	.	TRBJ2-7	TGCAGTGCTAGTGCTTCAGGAGGGGGCTCCTACGAGCAGTACTTC	CSASASGGGSYEQYF
many	TRBV7-8	TRBD2	TRBJ2-5	TGTGCCAGCAGCTTAGTGGGGGGGATGGAGACCCAGTACTTC	CASSLVGGMETQYF
few	TRBV12-3/TRBV12-4	.	TRBJ1-2	TGTGCCAGCAGTTTAGGAGGGGCCGGCTACACCTTC	CASSLGGAGYTF
medium-sized	TRBV6-4	.	TRBJ2-2	TGTGCCAGCAGTGACAGGGGCACCGGGGAGCTGTTTTTT	CASSDRGTGELFF
few	TRBV19	.	TRBJ2-7	TGTGCCAGTAGTACCCTTTCGGGGTACGAGCAGTACTTC	CASSTLSGYEQYF
many	TRBV7-2	TRBD2	TRBJ2-1	TGTGCCAGCAGATTCGGCGGGGGCAATGAGCAGTTCTTC	CASRFGGGNEQFF
many	TRBV7-2	.	TRBJ2-2	TGTGCCAGCAGCTTCCTAAACACCGGGGAGCTGTTTTTT	CASSFLNTGELFF
many	TRBV6-5	.	TRBJ1-1	TGTGCCAGCATTACAACTACACAGTCGAACACTGAAGCTTTCTTT	CASITTTQSNTEAFF
many	TRBV5-1	.	TRBJ2-3	TGCGCCAGCAAACTAGCTGGCACAGATACGCAGTATTTT	CASKLAGTDTQYF
.	TRBV5-4	.	TRBJ1-6	TGTGCCAGCAGCTTGGAAGGGCCTTCGGGTTCACCCCTCCACTTT	CASSLEGPSGSPLHF
many	TRBV5-1	.	TRBJ1-2	TGCGCCAGCAGCGCTGGACCTAGCTATGGCTACACCTTC	CASSAGPSYGYTF
many	TRBV14	.	TRBJ2-2	TGTGCCAGCAGCCAAGACGGAACGGACAGCTTAAACACCGGGGAGCTGTTTTTT	CASSQDGTDSLNTGELFF
many	TRBV7-9	TRBD2	TRBJ2-5	TGTGCCAGCAGAGAGCGGGGGGGGTCGGAGACCCAGTACTTC	CASRERGGSETQYF
many	TRBV7-2	.	TRBJ2-3	TGTGCCAGCAGCCCCGGGGATGGTACGCAGTATTTT	CASSPGDGTQYF
many	TRBV11-2	.	TRBJ2-3	TGTGCCAGCAGCCGGTCCACAGATACGCAGTATTTT	CASSRSTDTQYF
many	TRBV4-1	TRBD1	TRBJ1-4	TGCGCCAGCAGCCAAGATCGCGGGACAGGGAATGAAAAACTGTTTTTT	CASSQDRGTGNEKLFF
many	TRBV4-1	.	TRBJ1-2	TGCGCCAGCAGCCAAGTCCTGGGCTTAGACTATGGCTACACCTTC	CASSQVLGLDYGYTF
many	TRBV20-1	TRBD2	TRBJ2-7	TGCAGTGCTAGAATTCTAGCGGGGTACGAGCAGTACTTC	CSARILAGYEQYF
many	TRBV11-2	TRBD1	TRBJ1-2	TGTGCCAGCAGCTTAGGAGGGACAGGCCTTAACTATGGCTACACCTTC	CASSLGGTGLNYGYTF
many	TRBV20-1	TRBD2	TRBJ2-5	TGCAGTGCTAAACTAGCGAGTCGGGAGACCCAGTACTTC	CSAKLASRETQYF
many	TRBV5-1	.	TRBJ2-5	TGCGCCAGCAGCTTACAAGAGACCCAGTACTTC	CASSLQETQYF
many	TRBV20-1	.	TRBJ2-5	TGCAGTGCCCCCCTATCAAGGGAAGAGACCCAGTACTTC	CSAPLSREETQYF
few	TRBV5-6	TRBD1	TRBJ2-7	TGTGCCAGCAGCACGGACAGGGGCCCCGACACGGACTACGAGCAGTACTTC	CASSTDRGPDTDYEQYF
many	TRBV20-1	.	TRBJ1-6	TGCAGTGCTAGAGATCAAGATAATTCACCCCTCCACTTT	CSARDQDNSPLHF